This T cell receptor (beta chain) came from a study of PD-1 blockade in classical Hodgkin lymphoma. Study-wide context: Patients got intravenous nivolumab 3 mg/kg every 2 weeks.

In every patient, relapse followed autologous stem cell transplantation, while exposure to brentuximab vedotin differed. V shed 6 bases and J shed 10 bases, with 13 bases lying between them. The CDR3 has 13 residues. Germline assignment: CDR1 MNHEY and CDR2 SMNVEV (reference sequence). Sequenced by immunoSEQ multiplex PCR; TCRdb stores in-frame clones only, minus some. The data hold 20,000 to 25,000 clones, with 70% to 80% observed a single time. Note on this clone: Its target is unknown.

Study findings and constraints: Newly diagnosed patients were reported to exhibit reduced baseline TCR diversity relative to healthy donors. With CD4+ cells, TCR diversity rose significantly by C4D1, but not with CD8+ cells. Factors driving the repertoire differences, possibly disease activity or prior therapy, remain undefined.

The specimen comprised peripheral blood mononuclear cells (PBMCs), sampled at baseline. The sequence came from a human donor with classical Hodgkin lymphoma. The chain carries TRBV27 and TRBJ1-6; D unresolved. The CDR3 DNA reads TGTGCCAGCAGATCGAACGTAGGCTCACCCCTCCACTTT. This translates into CASRSNVGSPLHF.